This TCR beta chain emerged from a study of blood T cell repertoires in COVID-19. Overall study: Sites in the United States, Italy and Spain provided acute and convalescent COVID-19 samples.

The germline V gene has CDR1 DFQATT and CDR2 SNEGSKA (reference sequence). Germline trimming cut 3 bases from V and 10 bases from J; bases unmatched to any gene: 8. This CDR3 comprises 14 residues. The authors' processing: Reference gene primer amplification gave nucleated cell count estimates. This table comes from immunoSEQ multiplex PCR, and its TCRdb copy is limited to in-frame clones, with some not included. The V and J calls and clone size are taken from that table; D and trimming were inferred from the DNA. Of about 150,000 clones listed, roughly 82% are singletons. The sequence came from a woman in her forties or fifties with acute or convalescent COVID-19. The chain joins TRBV20-1 to TRBJ2-3, with 12 bases fitting TRBD2. The source material was peripheral blood. CDR3 region: CSASTPGLAGPQYF. DNA of the CDR3: TGCAGTGCTAGTACCCCAGGACTAGCGGGGCCGCAGTATTTT.